One T cell receptor (beta chain) is described in this entry. The sample comes from a study of blood T cell repertoires in COVID-19. Whole-study context: Sample material is recorded as cDNA or gDNA derived from T cells, B-cell-depleted T cells, or PBMCs.

Per the authors' pipeline: Nucleated cell number was recorded as an estimate derived from reference gene primer amplification. Some clones are missing from TCRdb's copy, which holds only in-frame ones; the method was immunoSEQ multiplex PCR. V and J calls and clone size are as listed in that table; D and trimming were resolved from the DNA. The sample contains about 210,000 clones, approximately 75% of which appear only once. CDR3 length: 16 residues. The J segment lost 4 bases and the V segment lost 1 base, leaving 8 bases of the junction unmatched. In germline, CDR1 is LGHDT, CDR2 YNNKEL (reference sequence).

The source of this sequence is a man in his forties or fifties who had recovered from COVID-19. The rearrangement joins TRBV3-1 (or the pseudogene TRBV3-2) to TRBJ2-5; 8 bases align to TRBD2. The sample consisted of PBMCs or T cells enriched from blood (not recorded which). DNA of the CDR3: TGTGCCAGCAGCCAAGGAGGTCGACTAGCGACAGAGACCCAGTACTTC. This gives the protein CASSQGGRLATETQYF.